Listed here are 25 T cell receptor beta chains from one sample, sequenced in a study of blood T cells in healthy people across ages. A second PCR, run for about 6 to 12 cycles, used a sample-barcoded 5' primer plus a J-beta primer mix. One entry per CDR3 protein, called by TCRdb with MiXCR from the 5' RACE reads. This sample has hundreds of thousands of distinct CDR3 sequences; 25% to 30% occur once, and the top ten carry 3%. The sample also formed part of further work on T cells of mothers and their children.

Sequencing used blood. The origin of the receptors is a boy aged 5-17 years in good health.

This clonotype was seen more than once but under ten times. This rearrangement joins TRBV4-1 to TRBJ1-2, with TRBD1 matching over 9 bases. CDR1 MGHRA and CDR2 YSYEKL come from the germline V gene. V was clipped by 2 bases and J by 3 bases; unmatched bases: 4. CDR3 length: 15 amino acids. The CDR3 DNA follows: TGCGCCAGCAGCCAACGGGACAGGGCGGACTATGGCTACACCTTC. Translation: CASSQRDRADYGYTF.

This chain links TRBV2 with TRBJ1-4; D possibly corresponds to TRBD1 (6 bases). Germline assignment: CDR1 SNHLY and CDR2 FYNNEI. The CDR3 has 13 amino acids. V lost 6 bases and J 8 bases, leaving 13 bases between the germline ends. CDR3 in amino acids: CASRVSGEEKLFF. The CDR3 nucleotides are TGTGCCAGCAGAGTGTCAGGGGAGGAAAAACTGTTTTTT.

The CDR3 loop reads CASSFSQGGYEQYF. DNA of the CDR3: TGTGCCAGCAGCTTTTCACAGGGGGGCTACGAGCAGTACTTC. V gene TRBV7-6 combines with J gene TRBJ2-7, with 8 nucleotides matching TRBD1. There are 14 residues in the CDR3. Germline trimming cut 3 bases from V and 3 bases from J; bases unmatched to any gene: 4. The germline V gene encodes CDR1 SGHVS and CDR2 FNYEAQ.

This rearrangement joins TRBV20-1 to TRBJ2-7, with TRBD1 matching over 9 bases. The junction had 10 bases not matched to a gene; V was cut back by 4 bases and J by 3 bases. This CDR3 is 15 amino acids long. CDR1 is DFQATT and CDR2 is SNEGSKA in the germline V gene (reference sequence). CDR3 loop: CSATLDGTGSYEQYF. As DNA, the CDR3 is TGCAGTGCTACCCTCGACGGGACAGGGAGCTACGAGCAGTACTTC.

This clonotype has just a few counts. This chain uses TRBV28 with TRBJ1-4, with D hard to call. The CDR3 extends over 17 amino acids. In germline, CDR1 is MDHEN, CDR2 SYDVKM. V dropped 6 bases and J dropped 0 bases, with 17 bases sitting between them. CDR3 sequence (DNA): TGTGCCAGCAGCCCCGGGATCTGGGGAACAACTAATGAAAAACTGTTTTTT. The encoded protein is CASSPGIWGTTNEKLFF.

There are many counts of this clonotype. This rearrangement joins TRBV29-1 to TRBJ2-5; TRBD2 might be the D (5 bases). The germline gives CDR1 SQVTM, CDR2 ANQGSEA. This CDR3 spans 13 amino acids. V lost 4 bases and J lost 4, with 13 bases in between. In nucleotides, the CDR3 is TGCAGCGTTGGTCGAGGGAACGGAGAGACCCAGTACTTC. Residues: CSVGRGNGETQYF. The whole variable domain, filled in from reference TRBV29-1 and TRBJ2-5, reads SAVISQKPSRDICQRGTSLTIQCQVDSQVTMMFWYRQQPGQSLTLIATANQGSEATYESGFVIDKFPISRPNLTFSTLTVSNMSPEDSSIYLCSVGRGNGETQYFGPGTRLLVL.

This clonotype was seen more than once but under ten times. The chain employs TRBV20-1 and TRBJ2-2; TRBD1 is a possible D gene (6 bases). The V and J ends lost 6 bases and 7 bases respectively, with 15 bases between them. CDR3 length: 13 amino acids. Germline loops: CDR1 DFQATT, CDR2 SNEGSKA (reference sequence). CDR3 in DNA: TGCAGTGCAAACGGACAGAACGTCGGGGAGCTGTTTTTT. Translating gives CSANGQNVGELFF.

This clonotype was observed a few times. The V and J genes are TRBV5-1 and TRBJ1-2; no clear D. Trimming took off 0 bases at V and 6 bases at J, with 24 bases between the two ends. This CDR3 spans 18 amino acids. From germline, CDR1 is SGHRS and CDR2 YFSETQ. CDR3 coding DNA: TGCGCCAGCAGCTTGGACTCGGATGGGCGTTACGGAGTTCATGGCTACACCTTC. It specifies CASSLDSDGRYGVHGYTF.

This clonotype was seen a single time. The J gene is TRBJ1-2, the V gene TRBV10-3; 9 bases agree with TRBD1. Unmatched junction bases numbered 5, after V lost 7 bases and J lost 2 bases. CDR1 is ENHRY, CDR2 SYGVKD, per germline. CDR3 size: 14 residues. CDR3 bases: TGTGCCATCAAGTTCGGACAGGGGAACTATGGCTACACCTTC. This sequence encodes CAIKFGQGNYGYTF.

The J gene is TRBJ2-5, the V gene TRBV27, with 7 bases that match TRBD1. After removal of 5 bases from V and 5 bases from J, the junction contained 14 bases not matched to a gene. CDR3 length: 16 amino acids. Germline CDR1 and CDR2: MNHEY and SMNVEV (reference sequence). The CDR3 is CASSARDRDTRETQYF. The DNA of the CDR3 is TGTGCCAGCAGTGCGAGAGACAGGGACACCCGGGAGACCCAGTACTTC.

This clonotype was found a few times. The chain joins TRBV12-3 or TRBV12-4 to TRBJ2-7, with 7 nucleotides matching TRBD1. This CDR3 comprises 15 residues. The DNA for the CDR3 is TGTGTCAGTAGTTCCCGGCGGACAGGCGGCTACGAGCAGTACTTC. This codes for CVSSSRRTGGYEQYF.

This clonotype was detected only a few times. The rearrangement joins TRBV28 to TRBJ2-5; D call uncertain. The J call may be mistaken, given a closer DNA end match to TRBJ2-7. The V gene's germline CDR1 is MDHEN and CDR2 SYDVKM. This CDR3 contains 12 residues. The CDR3 sequence: CASSPQIYEQYF. CDR3 nucleotides: TGTGCCAGCAGTCCCCAAATCTACGAGCAGTACTTC.

This clonotype has more than one count but fewer than ten. The junction shows a germline mismatch at one end, possibly a read error. This chain links TRBV29-1 with TRBJ2-5, with TRBD2 matching over 7 bases. Per the germline V gene, CDR1 is SQVTM and CDR2 is ANQGSEA. The CDR3 is 11 residues long. CDR3 in amino acids: CSVVEVREGIF. CDR3 bases: TGCAGCGTTGTCGAAGTCAGGGAGGGAATATTC.

This chain links TRBV18 with TRBJ2-2; no definite D call. CDR1 and CDR2 from the germline V gene are KGHSH and LQKENI. The germline V and J ends were trimmed by 0 bases and 6 bases, with 11 bases remaining between them. The CDR3 spans 15 residues. CDR3 protein: CASSPPESAAGELFF. The CDR3 coding sequence is TGTGCCAGCTCACCACCTGAGAGCGCGGCCGGGGAGCTGTTTTTT.

V usage is TRBV11-1 and J usage is TRBJ2-7; tentatively, D is TRBD1 (7 bases). The V and J ends lost 5 bases and 6 bases respectively, with 17 bases between them. In germline, CDR1 is SGHAT, CDR2 FQDESV (reference sequence). This CDR3 region has 14 residues. CDR3 in amino acids: CASSGRRQGGEQYF. DNA for the CDR3: TGTGCCAGCAGCGGCCGGCGACAGGGAGGCGAGCAGTACTTC.

In this sample, this clonotype turned up a few times. This rearrangement joins TRBV11-2 to TRBJ2-7, with D unresolved. Germline CDR1 is SGHAT and CDR2 is FQNNGV. The V end lost 0 bases, the J end lost 2 bases, and 8 bases lay between the germline ends. This CDR3 is built from 14 residues. Here the CDR3 reads CASSLEVLPYEQYF. The CDR3 region has the DNA TGTGCCAGCAGCTTAGAAGTACTACCCTACGAGCAGTACTTC.

The V call is TRBV10-3, the J call TRBJ1-1; D is possibly TRBD1 (6 bases). The ends were cut back, 4 bases at V and 5 bases at J, with 8 bases in the middle. The CDR3 consists of 12 residues. Looked up from germline, CDR1 is ENHRY and CDR2 is SYGVKD. DNA for the CDR3: TGTGCCATCAGTGGACAGGCTACTGAAGCTTTCTTT. Protein product: CAISGQATEAFF.

This chain joins TRBV20-1 and TRBJ2-4, with TRBD1 matching over 12 bases. Losses at the gene ends were 6 bases for V and 7 bases for J; bases not matched to a gene: 4. In germline, CDR1 is DFQATT, CDR2 SNEGSKA (reference sequence). This CDR3 is built from 13 residues. CDR3 DNA sequence: TGCAGTGCGGGACAGGGGGCCGGGAACATTCAGTACTTC. Protein: CSAGQGAGNIQYF.

CDR3 DNA: TGCGCCAGCAGCTTGGTTCCGGGGGCGGACACTGAAGCTTTCTTT. This sequence encodes CASSLVPGADTEAFF. The rearrangement links TRBV5-1 to TRBJ1-1, with TRBD1 as a possible D gene (6 bases). The CDR3 sequence is 15 residues long. In germline, CDR1 is SGHRS, CDR2 YFSETQ. Trimming pared 0 bases from V and 3 bases from J, leaving 12 bases between.

In the case of this clonotype: At one of its ends the junction is not consistent with the germline gene, which may arise from a read error. The chain employs TRBV5-5 and TRBJ2-7; D is undetermined. Germline V gene data show CDR1 as SGHKS and CDR2 as YYEKEE (reference sequence). The CDR3 runs 12 residues. The CDR3 sequence is CDSSLSSYEQYF. CDR3 nucleotides: TGTGACAGCAGCCTCAGCTCCTACGAGCAGTACTTC.

V usage is TRBV7-9 and J usage is TRBJ2-1; TRBD2 aligns across 12 bases. CDR1 and CDR2 from the germline V gene are SEHNR and FQNEAQ (reference sequence). This CDR3 spans 16 amino acids. V shed 5 bases, J shed 7 bases, and the junction held 9 bases outside the gene matches. CDR3 in amino acids: CASSGASGGASNEQFF. The CDR3 DNA reads as TGTGCCAGCAGCGGCGCTAGCGGGGGGGCGAGTAATGAGCAGTTCTTC.

This clonotype was seen just once. The CDR3 spells CASSVTSGGIDQYF. CDR3 DNA: TGTGCCAGCAGCGTCACCTCGGGTGGGATTGACCAGTACTTC. The genes are TRBV7-9 and TRBJ2-5; D is unresolved. V gave up 5 bases and J gave up 10 bases, with 20 bases separating them. The CDR3 consists of 14 residues. Germline loops: CDR1 SEHNR, CDR2 FQNEAQ (reference sequence).

This clonotype has more than one count but fewer than ten. The chain combines TRBV6-5 with TRBJ2-5; possibly TRBD1 for D (6 bases). The end of the DNA is better explained by TRBJ2-1, so the J call may be wrong. This CDR3 comprises 13 residues. Germline-derived CDR1 and CDR2 are MNHEY and SVGAGI. The CDR3 reads CASRPPDSHEQFF. The CDR3 bases are TGTGCCAGCAGACCCCCGGACAGTCATGAGCAGTTCTTC.

The chain employs TRBV25-1 and TRBJ1-2; D is unclear. V shed 4 bases and J shed 9 bases, with 21 bases lying between them. Germline values: CDR1 MGHDK, CDR2 SYGVNS. The CDR3 totals 15 residues. DNA for the CDR3: TGTGCCAGCAGTGGCCCTGTAAAAGGGATATCGAGCTACACCTTC. The encoded protein is CASSGPVKGISSYTF.

The chain has TRBV29-1 and TRBJ2-3, with D perhaps matching TRBD2 (7 bases). There are 15 residues in the CDR3. Germline values: CDR1 SQVTM, CDR2 ANQGSEA. V shed 2 bases and J shed 4 bases, with 16 bases lying between them. CDR3 DNA: TGCAGCGTTGAACGTGGGGGGGGCAGCGCAGATACGCAGTATTTT. This sequence encodes CSVERGGGSADTQYF.